Listed below are T cell receptor beta chains from one sample, sequenced in a study of identical twins. TCRdb re-derived calls from the 5' RACE reads in MiXCR, one entry per CDR3 protein. The sample has 350,000 or so distinct CDR3 sequences; roughly 12% are singletons. A further study also used this sample, focusing on yellow fever vaccine responses in identical twins.

What was sequenced was CD8+ T cells sorted from blood. The receptors derive from a woman aged 18-35 years in good health. CDR3s include the opening cysteine and the closing phenylalanine or tryptophan. Each record gives: D gene, J gene, clone size, V gene, CDR3 length, CDR3 protein, CDR3 DNA. A D gene is named only where the DNA matches it firmly. The size entry is marked missing in some rows and otherwise reads once, few, many or a size class.

d_call: -; j_call: TRBJ2-7; clone_size: few; v_call: TRBV20-1; cdr3_length: 14; cdr3_aa: CSASIQNRDYEQYF; cdr3_nt: TGCAGTGCTAGTATCCAAAATCGTGACTACGAGCAGTACTTC
d_call: -; j_call: TRBJ2-1; clone_size: -; v_call: TRBV6-1; cdr3_length: 14; cdr3_aa: CASSTHSSANEQFF; cdr3_nt: TGTGCCAGCAGTACCCACTCTAGTGCCAATGAGCAGTTCTTC
d_call: -; j_call: TRBJ2-5; clone_size: -; v_call: TRBV18; cdr3_length: 15; cdr3_aa: CASSTGLNPQETQYF; cdr3_nt: TGTGCCAGCTCGACCGGTCTGAACCCCCAAGAGACCCAGTACTTC
d_call: -; j_call: TRBJ1-1; clone_size: once; v_call: TRBV6-5; cdr3_length: 18; cdr3_aa: CASSSFPVGGGENTEAFF; cdr3_nt: TGTGCCAGCAGTTCCTTCCCGGTTGGGGGGGGTGAGAACACTGAAGCTTTCTTT
d_call: TRBD1; j_call: TRBJ2-7; clone_size: few; v_call: TRBV9; cdr3_length: 14; cdr3_aa: CASSVGTGFYEQYF; cdr3_nt: TGTGCCAGCAGCGTAGGGACAGGGTTCTACGAGCAGTACTTC
d_call: TRBD2; j_call: TRBJ2-3; clone_size: few; v_call: TRBV9; cdr3_length: 16; cdr3_aa: CASSPGTSVSTDTQYF; cdr3_nt: TGTGCCAGCAGCCCCGGGACTAGCGTTAGCACAGATACGCAGTATTTT
d_call: -; j_call: TRBJ2-1; clone_size: -; v_call: TRBV3-1; cdr3_length: 16; cdr3_aa: CASSPGLSQAYNEQFF; cdr3_nt: TGTGCCAGCAGCCCCGGCCTATCCCAGGCTTACAATGAGCAGTTCTTC
d_call: -; j_call: TRBJ2-5; clone_size: few; v_call: TRBV27; cdr3_length: 15; cdr3_aa: CASSLVRGGQETQYF; cdr3_nt: TGTGCCAGCAGTTTGGTCCGAGGGGGACAAGAGACCCAGTACTTC
d_call: TRBD2; j_call: TRBJ2-6; clone_size: -; v_call: TRBV7-9; cdr3_length: 17; cdr3_aa: CASTTTSGPSGANVLTF; cdr3_nt: TGTGCCAGCACCACGACTAGCGGCCCCTCTGGGGCCAACGTCCTGACTTTC
d_call: TRBD1; j_call: TRBJ1-4; clone_size: many; v_call: TRBV7-9; cdr3_length: 16; cdr3_aa: CASSLPSTGGGEKLFF; cdr3_nt: TGTGCCAGCAGCCTCCCCTCGACAGGGGGAGGTGAAAAACTGTTTTTT
d_call: TRBD1; j_call: TRBJ1-2; clone_size: -; v_call: TRBV6-5; cdr3_length: 16; cdr3_aa: CASSYQSDRLGYGYTF; cdr3_nt: TGTGCCAGCAGTTACCAGTCGGACAGGCTCGGCTATGGCTACACCTTC
d_call: TRBD1; j_call: TRBJ1-2; clone_size: few; v_call: TRBV4-1; cdr3_length: 14; cdr3_aa: CASSQDRGNYGYTF; cdr3_nt: TGCGCCAGCAGCCAGGACAGGGGTAACTATGGCTACACCTTC
d_call: TRBD2; j_call: TRBJ2-3; clone_size: few; v_call: TRBV6-1; cdr3_length: 15; cdr3_aa: CASSEGRGTTDTQYF; cdr3_nt: TGTGCCAGCAGTGAAGGGCGGGGGACCACAGATACGCAGTATTTT
d_call: -; j_call: TRBJ2-7; clone_size: few; v_call: TRBV3-1; cdr3_length: 18; cdr3_aa: CASSPSRPSTSQHYEQYF; cdr3_nt: TGTGCCAGCAGCCCTAGCCGACCGTCGACTAGTCAGCACTACGAGCAGTACTTC
d_call: TRBD1; j_call: TRBJ2-1; clone_size: few; v_call: TRBV12-3/TRBV12-4; cdr3_length: 12; cdr3_aa: CASTRGQWEQFF; cdr3_nt: TGTGCCAGCACGAGGGGGCAGTGGGAGCAGTTCTTC
d_call: -; j_call: TRBJ2-1; clone_size: -; v_call: TRBV10-3; cdr3_length: 14; cdr3_aa: CAISVDYGGNEQFF; cdr3_nt: TGTGCCATCAGTGTGGACTATGGGGGGAATGAGCAGTTCTTC
d_call: TRBD2; j_call: TRBJ2-5; clone_size: many; v_call: TRBV12-3/TRBV12-4; cdr3_length: 16; cdr3_aa: CASSPQLAGGQETQYF; cdr3_nt: TGTGCCAGCAGTCCACAACTAGCGGGGGGCCAAGAGACCCAGTACTTC
d_call: -; j_call: TRBJ1-1; clone_size: many; v_call: TRBV4-1; cdr3_length: 14; cdr3_aa: CASSQVGWNTEAFF; cdr3_nt: TGCGCCAGCAGCCAAGTTGGCTGGAACACTGAAGCTTTCTTT
d_call: TRBD1; j_call: TRBJ2-7; clone_size: -; v_call: TRBV4-1; cdr3_length: 15; cdr3_aa: CASSQAQGEGYEQYF; cdr3_nt: TGCGCCAGCAGCCAAGCACAGGGGGAAGGGTACGAGCAGTACTTC
d_call: -; j_call: TRBJ2-6; clone_size: -; v_call: TRBV28; cdr3_length: 15; cdr3_aa: CASSLEASGANVLTF; cdr3_nt: TGTGCCAGCAGTTTAGAGGCCTCTGGGGCCAACGTCCTGACTTTC
d_call: -; j_call: TRBJ2-5; clone_size: -; v_call: TRBV27; cdr3_length: 16; cdr3_aa: CASSPRLGDSQETQYF; cdr3_nt: TGTGCCAGCAGTCCACGGCTTGGGGACTCACAAGAGACCCAGTACTTC
d_call: TRBD1; j_call: TRBJ1-4; clone_size: few; v_call: TRBV6-2/TRBV6-3; cdr3_length: 14; cdr3_aa: CASSSGTENEKLFF; cdr3_nt: TGTGCCAGCAGTTCCGGGACAGAAAATGAAAAACTGTTTTTT
d_call: -; j_call: TRBJ2-2; clone_size: -; v_call: TRBV27; cdr3_length: 16; cdr3_aa: CASRRFVGGATGELFF; cdr3_nt: TGTGCCAGCAGACGTTTCGTGGGGGGGGCCACCGGGGAGCTGTTTTTT
d_call: -; j_call: TRBJ1-4; clone_size: few; v_call: TRBV9; cdr3_length: 14; cdr3_aa: CASSVGGENEKLFF; cdr3_nt: TGTGCCAGCAGCGTGGGGGGCGAGAATGAAAAACTGTTTTTT
d_call: TRBD1; j_call: TRBJ1-2; clone_size: -; v_call: TRBV5-1; cdr3_length: 15; cdr3_aa: CASSFQGARNYGYTF; cdr3_nt: TGCGCCAGCAGCTTTCAGGGGGCCCGGAACTATGGCTACACCTTC
d_call: TRBD1; j_call: TRBJ1-1; clone_size: -; v_call: TRBV13; cdr3_length: 14; cdr3_aa: CASSTQGVNTEAFF; cdr3_nt: TGTGCCAGCAGCACACAGGGGGTGAACACTGAAGCTTTCTTT
d_call: -; j_call: TRBJ2-5; clone_size: few; v_call: TRBV15; cdr3_length: 19; cdr3_aa: CATSSPRGQAYWGEETQYF; cdr3_nt: TGTGCCACCAGCAGCCCTCGAGGACAGGCCTATTGGGGGGAAGAGACCCAGTACTTC
d_call: -; j_call: TRBJ2-1; clone_size: few; v_call: TRBV6-1; cdr3_length: 13; cdr3_aa: CASSENRYNEQFF; cdr3_nt: TGTGCCAGCAGTGAAAACAGATACAATGAGCAGTTCTTC
d_call: -; j_call: TRBJ2-7; clone_size: -; v_call: TRBV6-5; cdr3_length: 15; cdr3_aa: CASILYGFGSYEQYF; cdr3_nt: TGTGCCAGCATTTTGTACGGGTTCGGGTCCTACGAGCAGTACTTC
d_call: TRBD1; j_call: TRBJ1-4; clone_size: few; v_call: TRBV27; cdr3_length: 17; cdr3_aa: CASSAHRGSTTNEKLFF; cdr3_nt: TGTGCCAGCAGTGCGCACAGGGGATCAACAACTAATGAAAAACTGTTTTTT
d_call: -; j_call: TRBJ1-1; clone_size: few; v_call: TRBV7-9; cdr3_length: 12; cdr3_aa: CASSLGSFEAFF; cdr3_nt: TGTGCCAGCAGCTTAGGGTCTTTTGAAGCTTTCTTT
d_call: -; j_call: TRBJ1-2; clone_size: few; v_call: TRBV4-1; cdr3_length: 14; cdr3_aa: CASSQDARAYGYTF; cdr3_nt: TGCGCCAGCAGCCAAGATGCCAGGGCCTATGGCTACACCTTC
d_call: -; j_call: TRBJ2-1; clone_size: few; v_call: TRBV24-1; cdr3_length: 13; cdr3_aa: CATSAARYNEQFF; cdr3_nt: TGTGCCACCAGCGCGGCGAGATACAATGAGCAGTTCTTC
d_call: TRBD2; j_call: TRBJ2-3; clone_size: -; v_call: TRBV19; cdr3_length: 15; cdr3_aa: CASSISSGGLDTQYF; cdr3_nt: TGTGCCAGTAGTATTTCTAGCGGGGGGCTGGATACGCAGTATTTT
d_call: TRBD1; j_call: TRBJ1-2; clone_size: few; v_call: TRBV6-5; cdr3_length: 16; cdr3_aa: CASSYSHRGLRGGYTF; cdr3_nt: TGTGCCAGCAGTTACTCGCATAGGGGGCTTCGTGGGGGCTACACCTTC
d_call: -; j_call: TRBJ1-1; clone_size: many; v_call: TRBV12-3/TRBV12-4; cdr3_length: 15; cdr3_aa: CASSWIVRRGTEAFF; cdr3_nt: TGTGCCAGCAGTTGGATAGTCAGGAGGGGAACTGAAGCTTTCTTT
d_call: -; j_call: TRBJ1-6; clone_size: -; v_call: TRBV2; cdr3_length: 13; cdr3_aa: CASIDLGGSPLHF; cdr3_nt: TGTGCCAGCATCGACCTCGGAGGTTCACCCCTCCACTTT
d_call: -; j_call: TRBJ2-7; clone_size: few; v_call: TRBV15; cdr3_length: 13; cdr3_aa: CATSRAVTDEQYF; cdr3_nt: TGTGCCACCAGCCGGGCCGTGACGGACGAGCAGTACTTC
d_call: TRBD1; j_call: TRBJ2-7; clone_size: -; v_call: TRBV7-9; cdr3_length: 14; cdr3_aa: CASSLPTGGIEQYF; cdr3_nt: TGTGCCAGCAGCCTCCCAACAGGGGGGATCGAGCAGTACTTC
d_call: -; j_call: TRBJ1-1; clone_size: few; v_call: TRBV20-1; cdr3_length: 13; cdr3_aa: CSAPELFNTEAFF; cdr3_nt: TGCAGTGCCCCTGAGTTGTTCAACACTGAAGCTTTCTTT
d_call: -; j_call: TRBJ1-5; clone_size: many; v_call: TRBV4-1; cdr3_length: 15; cdr3_aa: CASSQDRRGNQPQHF; cdr3_nt: TGCGCCAGCAGCCAAGATCGCCGGGGCAATCAGCCCCAGCATTTT
d_call: TRBD2; j_call: TRBJ2-1; clone_size: many; v_call: TRBV29-1; cdr3_length: 15; cdr3_aa: CSVGLAGNSYNEQFF; cdr3_nt: TGCAGCGTTGGGCTAGCGGGGAACTCCTACAATGAGCAGTTCTTC
d_call: -; j_call: TRBJ2-3; clone_size: few; v_call: TRBV19; cdr3_length: 15; cdr3_aa: CASMDPGIDTDTQYF; cdr3_nt: TGTGCCAGTATGGACCCAGGAATCGACACAGATACGCAGTATTTT
d_call: -; j_call: TRBJ2-1; clone_size: -; v_call: TRBV6-1; cdr3_length: 12; cdr3_aa: CASSAEYNEQFF; cdr3_nt: TGTGCCAGCAGTGCGGAATACAATGAGCAGTTCTTC
d_call: TRBD1; j_call: TRBJ2-2; clone_size: many; v_call: TRBV9; cdr3_length: 15; cdr3_aa: CASSVETDRGRGLFF; cdr3_nt: TGTGCCAGCAGCGTAGAGACGGACAGGGGCCGGGGGCTGTTTTTT
d_call: -; j_call: TRBJ1-5; clone_size: few; v_call: TRBV19; cdr3_length: 15; cdr3_aa: CASSISGRSNQPQHF; cdr3_nt: TGTGCCAGTAGTATATCGGGCAGGAGCAATCAGCCCCAGCATTTT
d_call: -; j_call: TRBJ2-2; clone_size: -; v_call: TRBV7-2; cdr3_length: 15; cdr3_aa: CASSSPGQYTGELFF; cdr3_nt: TGTGCCAGCAGCTCGCCCGGGCAGTACACCGGGGAGCTGTTTTTT
d_call: TRBD2; j_call: TRBJ2-1; clone_size: few; v_call: TRBV20-1; cdr3_length: 16; cdr3_aa: CSARDRTSGRYNEQFF; cdr3_nt: TGCAGTGCTAGAGATCGGACTAGCGGGCGATACAATGAGCAGTTCTTC
d_call: TRBD2; j_call: TRBJ2-1; clone_size: -; v_call: TRBV27; cdr3_length: 15; cdr3_aa: CASSTRGGGYNEQFF; cdr3_nt: TGTGCCAGCAGTACGCGGGGGGGAGGCTACAATGAGCAGTTCTTC
d_call: -; j_call: TRBJ1-6; clone_size: few; v_call: TRBV4-1; cdr3_length: 16; cdr3_aa: CASSQAGNIYNSPLHF; cdr3_nt: TGCGCCAGCAGCCAAGCTGGGAACATCTATAATTCACCCCTCCACTTT
d_call: TRBD1; j_call: TRBJ1-1; clone_size: -; v_call: TRBV5-1; cdr3_length: 15; cdr3_aa: CASRTGTGAATEAFF; cdr3_nt: TGCGCCAGCAGGACCGGGACAGGGGCGGCGACTGAAGCTTTCTTT
d_call: -; j_call: TRBJ2-1; clone_size: -; v_call: TRBV27; cdr3_length: 14; cdr3_aa: CASSPISSAGAQFF; cdr3_nt: TGTGCCAGCAGTCCAATCTCTAGCGCCGGAGCTCAGTTCTTC
d_call: TRBD2; j_call: TRBJ2-1; clone_size: few; v_call: TRBV24-1; cdr3_length: 18; cdr3_aa: CATSDSTQAGGYYNEQFF; cdr3_nt: TGTGCCACCAGTGATTCCACACAAGCGGGAGGGTACTACAATGAGCAGTTCTTC
d_call: -; j_call: TRBJ2-3; clone_size: many; v_call: TRBV2; cdr3_length: 14; cdr3_aa: CASSERQEADTQYF; cdr3_nt: TGTGCCAGCAGTGAACGACAGGAGGCAGATACGCAGTATTTT
d_call: TRBD2; j_call: TRBJ2-7; clone_size: few; v_call: TRBV20-1; cdr3_length: 13; cdr3_aa: CSATAWAGDEQYF; cdr3_nt: TGCAGTGCTACAGCCTGGGCGGGGGACGAGCAGTACTTC
d_call: -; j_call: TRBJ1-1; clone_size: -; v_call: TRBV28; cdr3_length: 16; cdr3_aa: CASSFYFRGMSTEAFF; cdr3_nt: TGTGCCAGCAGTTTTTATTTTAGGGGAATGTCCACTGAAGCTTTCTTT
d_call: TRBD2; j_call: TRBJ2-1; clone_size: few; v_call: TRBV5-5; cdr3_length: 17; cdr3_aa: CASSPYGTSGRNNEQFF; cdr3_nt: TGTGCCAGCAGCCCATACGGGACTAGCGGGAGAAACAATGAGCAGTTCTTC
d_call: -; j_call: TRBJ1-2; clone_size: -; v_call: TRBV3-1; cdr3_length: 15; cdr3_aa: CASSPGTPAAYGYTF; cdr3_nt: TGTGCCAGCAGCCCCGGGACACCCGCTGCCTACGGCTACACCTTC
d_call: -; j_call: TRBJ2-5; clone_size: -; v_call: TRBV29-1; cdr3_length: 16; cdr3_aa: CSVEVFTWGLQETQYF; cdr3_nt: TGCAGCGTTGAAGTCTTCACTTGGGGACTCCAAGAGACCCAGTACTTC
d_call: TRBD1; j_call: TRBJ1-5; clone_size: many; v_call: TRBV7-9; cdr3_length: 14; cdr3_aa: CASSLKGADQPQHF; cdr3_nt: TGTGCCAGCAGCTTAAAGGGGGCTGATCAGCCCCAGCATTTT